This T cell receptor beta chain was retrieved from a study of blood T cell repertoires in COVID-19. The study recruited people aged roughly 18 to 89 years across around 23 US areas. Categorization into cohorts depended on clinical history that participants reported. Methods used by the authors: Amplified reference gene primers provided the basis for estimating nucleated cell counts. Clones were read by immunoSEQ multiplex PCR, and TCRdb kept only the in-frame ones, dropping some. The V and J calls and clone size were taken over from that table, and D and trimming were inferred from the DNA. Among around 200,000 clones listed, approximately 86% were seen once. Sample: PBMCs or T cells enriched from blood (not recorded which). This clonotype was obtained from a young woman who had been exposed to COVID-19.

The CDR3 DNA follows: TGTGCCTGGAGTGGTCTTGAGCAGTTCTTC. Translated, it gives CAWSGLEQFF. The V call is TRBV30, the J call TRBJ2-1; no definite D call. V was clipped by 1 base and J by 9 bases, with 4 bases between them. The CDR3 spans 10 residues. Germline V CDR1 and CDR2: GTSNPN, SVGIG (reference sequence). Full variable domain (missing parts from reference TRBV30 and TRBJ2-1): SQTIHQWPATLVQPVGSPLSLECTVEGTSNPNLYWYRQAAGRGLQLLFYSVGIGQISSEVPQNLSASRPQDRQFILSSKKLLLSDSGFYLCAWSGLEQFFGPGTRLTVL.